Each of the 26 T cell receptor beta chains below was sequenced from the same sample in a study of cytomegalovirus exposure and HLA in healthy donors. The primer mix had 60 Vbeta and 13 Jbeta primers. Measured with immunoSEQ multiplex PCR; TCRdb has only the in-frame clones, and not every one. The data contain 84,000 or so clones, about two thirds of them singletons. The source material was PBMCs. All receptors come from a woman between 25 and 40 years old in good health and CMV-seropositive.

V usage is TRBV28 and J usage is TRBJ2-7; no clear D. CDR3 size: 14 residues. The ends were cut back, 4 bases at V and 2 bases at J, with 12 bases in the middle. Germline CDR1 and CDR2: MDHEN and SYDVKM. CDR3 residues: CASSSYMYTYEQYF. In nucleotides, the CDR3 is TGTGCCAGCAGTTCTTATATGTACACCTACGAGCAGTACTTC.

This clone appeared a few times. CDR3 sequence reads: CASRPGQANTGELFF. In DNA, the CDR3 is TGTGCCAGCAGACCGGGACAGGCGAACACCGGGGAGCTGTTTTTT. The genes are TRBV7-9 and TRBJ2-2; 8 bases match TRBD1. V shed 6 bases, J shed 0 bases, and the junction held 3 bases outside the gene matches. This CDR3 comprises 15 residues. Germline CDR1 reads SEHNR; CDR2 reads FQNEAQ (reference sequence).

The rearrangement links TRBV11-1 to TRBJ1-2; D ambiguous. V dropped 3 bases and J dropped 2 bases, with 10 bases sitting between them. The CDR3 is 14 residues long. CDR1 is SGHAT and CDR2 is FQDESV in the germline V gene (reference sequence). The CDR3 region is CASSFKWLNYGYTF. In nucleotides, the CDR3 is TGTGCCAGCAGCTTTAAGTGGCTCAACTATGGCTACACCTTC.

J is TRBJ1-2 and V is TRBV7-9; 7 bases are a match to TRBD1. The CDR3 runs to 14 residues. Trimming removed 5 bases from V and 1 base from J; junction bases left unmatched: 4. Per germline, CDR1 SEHNR and CDR2 FQNEAQ (reference sequence). The CDR3 is CASSPGTVNYGYTF. The DNA of the CDR3 is TGTGCCAGCAGCCCGGGGACAGTTAACTATGGCTACACCTTC.

J is TRBJ1-2 and V is TRBV6-5; maybe TRBD1 (5 bases). CDR3 length equals 15 residues. In germline, CDR1 is MNHEY, CDR2 SVGAGI. V was shortened by 0 bases and J by 3 bases, with 11 bases between the two germline ends. As DNA, the CDR3 is TGTGCCAGCAGTTACTCTCAGGACACCTACTATGGCTACACCTTC. Protein sequence: CASSYSQDTYYGYTF.

This clone has only a few counts. The chain recombines TRBV29-1 with TRBJ2-2, with TRBD1 identical over 12 bases. The CDR3 totals 16 residues. In germline, CDR1 is SQVTM, CDR2 ANQGSEA. The V gene end was trimmed by 3 bases and the J gene end by 6 bases; junction bases not matched to a gene: 8. CDR3 bases: TGCAGCGTTGACCTGGGACAGGGGGCTTCGGCCGGGGAGCTGTTTTTT. Encoded protein: CSVDLGQGASAGELFF.

This chain joins TRBV19 and TRBJ1-1; a possible D gene is TRBD1 (6 bases). This CDR3 spans 14 amino acids. Germline CDR1 reads LNHDA; CDR2 reads SQIVND (reference sequence). The V gene lost 5 bases and the J gene lost 1 base, with 11 bases spanning the gap. The CDR3 region is CASSRWTENTEAFF. The DNA for the CDR3 is TGTGCCAGTAGTCGATGGACAGAGAACACTGAAGCTTTCTTT.

The chain links TRBV19 to TRBJ1-2; D gene ambiguous. The V gene's germline CDR1 is LNHDA and CDR2 SQIVND (reference sequence). Trimming shortened V by 6 bases and J by 3 bases, and 11 bases separated the two germline ends. The CDR3 is made up of 13 amino acids. CDR3 in amino acids: CASSPSGDYGYTF. The CDR3 DNA is TGTGCCAGTAGCCCGAGCGGGGACTATGGCTACACCTTC.

This clone was recorded a few times. The chain joins TRBV19 to TRBJ1-1; 9 bases line up with TRBD1. The germline CDR1 and CDR2 sequences are LNHDA and SQIVND (reference sequence). This CDR3 has 16 residues. The trim removed 5 bases at V and 1 base at J, leaving 8 bases unmatched. The CDR3 DNA reads as TGTGCCAGTAGTCGGGACAGGGAGGGGGAGAACACTGAAGCTTTCTTT. Translating it yields CASSRDREGENTEAFF.

This clone was recorded a few times. This chain connects TRBV29-1 to TRBJ2-3; D is perhaps TRBD1 (7 bases). V was trimmed by 4 bases and J by 2 bases, leaving 13 bases between them. CDR1 and CDR2 from the germline V gene are SQVTM and ANQGSEA. The CDR3 consists of 14 residues. CDR3 region: CSVAAGGFTDTQYF. The CDR3 DNA reads TGCAGCGTTGCAGCAGGGGGGTTCACAGATACGCAGTATTTT.

For this clone: Other DNA sequences in this sample translate to the same CDR3. V and J are TRBV5-1 and TRBJ1-1; D ambiguous. The germline V gene has CDR1 SGHRS and CDR2 YFSETQ. The CDR3 consists of 14 residues. V lost 2 bases and J 3 bases, leaving 11 bases between the germline ends. In DNA form, the CDR3 reads TGCGCCAGCAGCTTTACGGGAGATGACACTGAAGCTTTCTTT. Translating gives CASSFTGDDTEAFF.

The chain couples TRBV7-9 to TRBJ1-6; D is unclear. The V end was cut by 4 bases, the J end by 0 bases, with 7 bases between. This CDR3 region has 15 residues. Per the germline V gene, CDR1 is SEHNR and CDR2 is FQNEAQ (reference sequence). For the CDR3, the DNA is TGTGCCAGCAGCTATACCGGCTCCTATAATTCACCCCTCCACTTT. Protein: CASSYTGSYNSPLHF.

The V and J genes are TRBV7-9 and TRBJ1-4; the D gene is possibly TRBD1 (5 bases). The length of the CDR3 is 15 residues. From germline, CDR1 is SEHNR and CDR2 FQNEAQ (reference sequence). V was cut by 5 bases and J by 1 base, with 11 bases left in between. The CDR3 nucleotides read TGTGCCAGCAGCATGCCCGGGGGAACTAATGAAAAACTGTTTTTT. Its protein is CASSMPGGTNEKLFF.

V gene TRBV27 combines with J gene TRBJ1-6, with a weak D call TRBD1 (5 bases). The length of the CDR3 is 13 residues. The V end was cut by 0 bases, the J end by 9 bases, with 6 bases between. Germline V gene data show CDR1 as MNHEY and CDR2 as SMNVEV (reference sequence). CDR3 protein: CASSLSDISPLHF. The CDR3 nucleotides read TGTGCCAGCAGTTTATCGGACATTTCACCCCTCCACTTT.

This clone was seen a few times. The rearrangement joins TRBV15 to TRBJ1-4, with D tentatively TRBD1 (5 bases). Looked up from germline, CDR1 is LNHNV and CDR2 is YYDKDF (reference sequence). There are 16 residues in the CDR3. With 3 bases removed from V and 5 bases from J, the gap between germline ends came to 16 bases. The CDR3 nucleotides are TGTGCCACCAGCAGCGGGGGTAGGGGAGGGAATGAAAAACTGTTTTTT. Translation: CATSSGGRGGNEKLFF.

This clone was detected a few times. Here the CDR3 DNA reads TGTGCCAGCAGGGGGACAGGGTCAAGCAATCAGCCCCAGCATTTT. Amino acid sequence: CASRGTGSSNQPQHF. The chain employs TRBV6-1 and TRBJ1-5, with 9 positions matching TRBD1. CDR3 size: 15 residues. CDR1 MNHNS and CDR2 SASEGT come from the germline V gene. V trimming: 6 bases; J trimming: 1 base; junction bases outside the gene matches: 4.

The chain combines TRBV5-1 with TRBJ2-1; a weak D match, TRBD1 (6 bases). Germline-derived CDR1 and CDR2 are SGHRS and YFSETQ. There are 13 residues in the CDR3. Trimming left V 0 bases short and J 8 bases short, with 9 bases between. The chain's CDR3 is CASSLEGVDEQFF. The CDR3 nucleotides read TGCGCCAGCAGCTTGGAGGGGGTCGATGAGCAGTTCTTC.

As regards this clone: One junction end disagrees with the germline gene, perhaps due to a read error. The chain links TRBV7-9 to TRBJ1-1; D gene uncertain. The CDR3 extends over 12 amino acids. The germline V gene has CDR1 SEHNR and CDR2 FQNEAQ (reference sequence). This chain's CDR3 is CSSSLGQTEAFF. The CDR3 bases are TGTTCCAGCAGCTTAGGCCAGACTGAAGCTTTCTTT.

The chain combines TRBV7-8 with TRBJ2-7; tentative D call: TRBD1 (5 bases). Trimming cost V 8 bases and J 5 bases, with 19 bases left between them. Germline V gene sequence: CDR1 SGHVS, CDR2 FQNEAQ. The CDR3 runs 14 residues. Written as DNA, the CDR3 is TGTGCCAGCGCTATGGGTAGGGGCTCACACGAGCAGTACTTC. Its protein is CASAMGRGSHEQYF.

CDR3 sequence reads: CASSEPLAGYQETQYF. The CDR3 bases are TGTGCCAGCAGTGAACCGTTAGCGGGGTACCAAGAGACCCAGTACTTC. This chain links TRBV2 with TRBJ2-5; 8 bases agree with TRBD2. CDR3 length: 16 residues. Germline V gene lookup returns CDR1 SNHLY and CDR2 FYNNEI. The junction had 5 bases not matched to a gene; V was cut back by 2 bases and J by 0 bases.

This chain joins TRBV15 and TRBJ1-1; D remains ambiguous. CDR3 size: 15 residues. In germline, CDR1 is LNHNV, CDR2 YYDKDF (reference sequence). The V and J ends lost 2 bases and 1 base respectively, with 11 bases between them. The CDR3 region is CATSRPSLGNTEAFF. The DNA for the CDR3 is TGTGCCACCAGCAGACCATCCCTAGGGAACACTGAAGCTTTCTTT.

The chain links TRBV19 to TRBJ2-5, with D tentatively TRBD2 (6 bases). Germline CDR1 is LNHDA and CDR2 is SQIVND (reference sequence). Trimming shortened V by 5 bases and J by 5 bases, and 21 bases separated the two germline ends. The CDR3 consists of 16 residues. CDR3 sequence: CASSLRVGGIWETQYF. CDR3 sequence (DNA): TGTGCCAGTAGTCTCCGGGTCGGAGGGATATGGGAGACCCAGTACTTC.

The sample holds one count of this clone. The chain carries TRBV9 and TRBJ2-1; TRBD2 aligns across 7 bases. The V and J ends lost 0 bases and 2 bases, in that order; junction bases with no gene match: 5. The germline CDR1 and CDR2 sequences are SGDLS and YYNGEE. The CDR3 length is 16 residues. CDR3 bases: TGTGCCAGCAGCGTAGTAGGCGGGAGCACCTACAATGAGCAGTTCTTC. Translation: CASSVVGGSTYNEQFF.

V usage is TRBV2 and J usage is TRBJ2-5; 10 positions match TRBD2. With V trimmed by 4 bases and J by 1 base, 6 bases remained unmatched. Germline values: CDR1 SNHLY, CDR2 FYNNEI. The CDR3 runs 16 residues. The CDR3 DNA follows: TGTGCCAGCAGTGGTGTTAGCGGGGGGACCCAAGAGACCCAGTACTTC. Translating gives CASSGVSGGTQETQYF.

This clone was counted between two and nine times. This rearrangement joins TRBV5-4 to TRBJ1-1, with 7 nucleotides matching TRBD1. The CDR3 consists of 14 residues. V trimming: 4 bases; J trimming: 0 bases; junction bases outside the gene matches: 3. Germline CDR1 is SGHNT and CDR2 is YYREEE (reference sequence). This CDR3 is CASSKGQMNTEAFF. Here the CDR3 DNA reads TGTGCCAGCAGCAAGGGACAGATGAACACTGAAGCTTTCTTT.

This clone was observed a single time. The J gene is TRBJ2-1, the V gene TRBV14; D remains unclear. The CDR3 totals 14 residues. V was trimmed by 1 base and J by 7 bases, leaving 11 bases between them. Germline V gene lookup returns CDR1 SGHDN and CDR2 FVKESK. The CDR3 nucleotides read TGTGCCAGCAGCCAAGGGGCTTTCCGAAATGAGCAGTTCTTC. It translates to CASSQGAFRNEQFF.